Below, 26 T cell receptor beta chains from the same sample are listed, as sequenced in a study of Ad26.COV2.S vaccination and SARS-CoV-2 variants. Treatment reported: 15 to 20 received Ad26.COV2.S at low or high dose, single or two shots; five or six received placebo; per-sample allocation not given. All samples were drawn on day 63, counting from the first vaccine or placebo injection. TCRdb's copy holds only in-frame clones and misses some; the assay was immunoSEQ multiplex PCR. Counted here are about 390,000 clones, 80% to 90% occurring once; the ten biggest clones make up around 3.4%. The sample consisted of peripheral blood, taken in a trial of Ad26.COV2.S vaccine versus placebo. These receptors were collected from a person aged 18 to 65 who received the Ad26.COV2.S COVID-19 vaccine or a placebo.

The CDR3 DNA follows: TGTGCCAGCAGCTCCGGCTACGAGCAGTACTTC. The encoded protein is CASSSGYEQYF. The chain is built from TRBV12-3 or TRBV12-4 and TRBJ2-7, with D hard to call. The CDR3 spans 11 residues. Trimming left V 6 bases short and J 3 bases short, with 6 bases between.

Here the CDR3 reads CASSLGYTGELFF. The CDR3 DNA follows: TGCGCCAGCAGCTTAGGATACACCGGGGAGCTGTTTTTT. The gene calls are TRBV5-1 and TRBJ2-2; D not certain. Trimming cost V 2 bases and J 3 bases, with 5 bases left between them. The germline V gene encodes CDR1 SGHRS and CDR2 YFSETQ. CDR3 length: 13 residues.

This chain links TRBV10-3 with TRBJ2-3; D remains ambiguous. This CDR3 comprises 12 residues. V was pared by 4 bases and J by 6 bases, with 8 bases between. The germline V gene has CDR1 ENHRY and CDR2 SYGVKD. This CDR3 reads CAISGQTDTQYF. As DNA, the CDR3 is TGTGCCATCAGTGGTCAGACGGATACGCAGTATTTT.

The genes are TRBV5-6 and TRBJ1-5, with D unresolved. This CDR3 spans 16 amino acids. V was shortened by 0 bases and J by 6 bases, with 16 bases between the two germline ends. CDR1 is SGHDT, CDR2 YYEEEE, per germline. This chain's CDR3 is CASSLGSAVVTQPQHF. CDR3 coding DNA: TGTGCCAGCAGCTTGGGTTCCGCGGTCGTAACTCAGCCCCAGCATTTT. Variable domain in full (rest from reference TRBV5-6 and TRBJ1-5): DAGVTQSPTHLIKTRGQQVTLRCSPKSGHDTVSWYQQALGQGPQFIFQYYEEEERQRGNFPDRFSGHQFPNYSSELNVNALLLGDSALYLCASSLGSAVVTQPQHFGDGTRLSIL.

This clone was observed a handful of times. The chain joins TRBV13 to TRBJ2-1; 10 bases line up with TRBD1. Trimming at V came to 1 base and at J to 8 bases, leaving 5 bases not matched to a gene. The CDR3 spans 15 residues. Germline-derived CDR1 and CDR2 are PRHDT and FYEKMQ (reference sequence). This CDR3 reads CASSLAGTGEYEQFF. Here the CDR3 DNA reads TGTGCCAGCAGCTTAGCAGGGACAGGGGAGTATGAGCAGTTCTTC. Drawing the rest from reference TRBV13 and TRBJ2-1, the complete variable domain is AAGVIQSPRHLIKEKRETATLKCYPIPRHDTVYWYQQGPGQDPQFLISFYEKMQSDKGSIPDRFSAQQFSDYHSELNMSSLELGDSALYFCASSLAGTGEYEQFFGPGTRLTVL.

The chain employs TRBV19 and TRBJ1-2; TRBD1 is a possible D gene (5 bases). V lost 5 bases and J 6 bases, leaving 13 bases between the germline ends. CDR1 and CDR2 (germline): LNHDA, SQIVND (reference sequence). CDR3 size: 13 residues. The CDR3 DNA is TGTGCCAGTAGTTTTTGGCAGGGCCATGGCTACACCTTC. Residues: CASSFWQGHGYTF.

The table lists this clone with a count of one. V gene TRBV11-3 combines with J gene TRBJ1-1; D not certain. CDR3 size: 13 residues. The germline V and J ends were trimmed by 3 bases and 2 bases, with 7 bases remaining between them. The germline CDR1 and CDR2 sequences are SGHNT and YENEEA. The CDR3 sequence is CASSFQINTEAFF. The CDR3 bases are TGTGCCAGCAGCTTTCAGATAAACACTGAAGCTTTCTTT.

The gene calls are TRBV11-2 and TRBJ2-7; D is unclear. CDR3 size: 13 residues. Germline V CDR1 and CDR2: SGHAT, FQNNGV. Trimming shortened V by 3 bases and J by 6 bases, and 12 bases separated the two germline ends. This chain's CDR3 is CASSLRAFLEQYF. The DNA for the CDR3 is TGTGCCAGCAGCTTGCGCGCCTTCCTCGAGCAGTACTTC.

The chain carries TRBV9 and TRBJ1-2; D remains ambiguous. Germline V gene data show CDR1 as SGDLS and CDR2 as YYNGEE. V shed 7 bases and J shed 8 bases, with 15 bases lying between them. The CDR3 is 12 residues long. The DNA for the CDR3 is TGTGCCAGCGACTCCGGTCGCGTCGGCTACACCTTC. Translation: CASDSGRVGYTF.

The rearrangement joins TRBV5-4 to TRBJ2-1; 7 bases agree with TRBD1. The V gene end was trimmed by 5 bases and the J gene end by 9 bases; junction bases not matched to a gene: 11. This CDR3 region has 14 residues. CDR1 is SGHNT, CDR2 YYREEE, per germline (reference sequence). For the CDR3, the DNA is TGTGCCAGCAGACCAGGGGGTGACTCAGGTGAGCAGTTCTTC. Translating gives CASRPGGDSGEQFF.

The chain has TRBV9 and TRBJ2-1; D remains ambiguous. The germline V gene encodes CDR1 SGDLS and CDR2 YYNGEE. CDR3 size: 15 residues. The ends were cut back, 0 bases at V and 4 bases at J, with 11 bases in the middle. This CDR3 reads CASSVGTLGYNEQFF. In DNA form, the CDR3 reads TGTGCCAGCAGCGTAGGTACCTTGGGGTACAATGAGCAGTTCTTC.

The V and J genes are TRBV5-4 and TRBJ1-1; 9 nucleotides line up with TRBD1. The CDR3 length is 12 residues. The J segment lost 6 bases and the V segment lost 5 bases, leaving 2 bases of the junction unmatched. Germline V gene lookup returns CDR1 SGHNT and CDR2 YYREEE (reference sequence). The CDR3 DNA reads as TGTGCCAGCAGACAGGGGGCGTCTGAAGCTTTCTTT. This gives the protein CASRQGASEAFF.

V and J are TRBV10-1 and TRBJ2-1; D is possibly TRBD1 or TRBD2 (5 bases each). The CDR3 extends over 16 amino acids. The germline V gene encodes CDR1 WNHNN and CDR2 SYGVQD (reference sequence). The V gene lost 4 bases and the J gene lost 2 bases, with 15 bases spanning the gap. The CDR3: CASSVAAVGAYNEQFF. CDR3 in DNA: TGCGCCAGCAGTGTAGCCGCCGTGGGGGCCTACAATGAGCAGTTCTTC.

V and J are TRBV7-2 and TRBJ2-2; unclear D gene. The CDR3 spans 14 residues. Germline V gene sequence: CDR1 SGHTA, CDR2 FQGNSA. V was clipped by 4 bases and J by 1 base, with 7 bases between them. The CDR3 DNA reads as TGTGCCAGCAGCTCGCAGGAGAACACCGGGGAGCTGTTTTTT. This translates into CASSSQENTGELFF.

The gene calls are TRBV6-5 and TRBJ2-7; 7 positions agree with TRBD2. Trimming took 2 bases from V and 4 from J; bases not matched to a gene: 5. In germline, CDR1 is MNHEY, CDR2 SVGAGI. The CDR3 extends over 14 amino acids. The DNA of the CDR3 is TGTGCCAGCAGTTACGGTCTAGCGGTTTACGAGCAGTACTTC. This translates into CASSYGLAVYEQYF.

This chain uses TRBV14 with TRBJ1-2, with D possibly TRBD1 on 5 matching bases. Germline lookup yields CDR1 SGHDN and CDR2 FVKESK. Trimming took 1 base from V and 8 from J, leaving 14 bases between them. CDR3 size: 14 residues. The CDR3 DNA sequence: TGTGCCAGCAGCCAAGGGAACAGGTTCCGCGGCTACACCTTC. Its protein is CASSQGNRFRGYTF.

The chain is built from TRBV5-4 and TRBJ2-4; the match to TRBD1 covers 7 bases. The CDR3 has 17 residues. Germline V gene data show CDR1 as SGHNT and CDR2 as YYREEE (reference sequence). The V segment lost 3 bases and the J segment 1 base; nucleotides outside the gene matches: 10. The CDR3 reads CASSSDRALTAKNIQYF. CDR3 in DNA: TGTGCCAGCAGCTCCGACAGGGCTTTGACGGCCAAAAACATTCAGTACTTC.

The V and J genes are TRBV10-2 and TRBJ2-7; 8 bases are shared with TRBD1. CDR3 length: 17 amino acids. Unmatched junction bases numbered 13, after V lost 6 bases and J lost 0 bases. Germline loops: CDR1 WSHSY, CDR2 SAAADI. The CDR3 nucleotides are TGCGCCAGCAGCCCCTGGGTCGGGACAGGCAGCTCCTACGAGCAGTACTTC. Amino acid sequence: CASSPWVGTGSSYEQYF.

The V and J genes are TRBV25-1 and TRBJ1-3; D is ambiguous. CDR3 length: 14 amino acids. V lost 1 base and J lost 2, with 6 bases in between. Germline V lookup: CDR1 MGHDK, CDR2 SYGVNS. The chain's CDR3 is CASSEFGTGNTIYF. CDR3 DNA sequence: TGTGCCAGCAGTGAATTCGGGACTGGAAACACCATATATTTT.

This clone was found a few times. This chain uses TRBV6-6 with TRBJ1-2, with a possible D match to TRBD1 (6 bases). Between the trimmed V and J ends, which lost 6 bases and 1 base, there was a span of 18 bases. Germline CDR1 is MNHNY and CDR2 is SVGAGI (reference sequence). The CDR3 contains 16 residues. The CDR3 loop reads CASSHLTGTLNYGYTF. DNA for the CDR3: TGTGCCAGCAGCCACCTGACCGGGACACTTAACTATGGCTACACCTTC.

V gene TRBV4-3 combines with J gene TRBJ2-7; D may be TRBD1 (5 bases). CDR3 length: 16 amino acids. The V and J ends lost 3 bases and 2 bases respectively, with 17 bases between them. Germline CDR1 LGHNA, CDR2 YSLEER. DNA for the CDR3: TGCGCCAGCAGCCACCGAACGAAAGGGGCAGCCTACGAGCAGTACTTC. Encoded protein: CASSHRTKGAAYEQYF.

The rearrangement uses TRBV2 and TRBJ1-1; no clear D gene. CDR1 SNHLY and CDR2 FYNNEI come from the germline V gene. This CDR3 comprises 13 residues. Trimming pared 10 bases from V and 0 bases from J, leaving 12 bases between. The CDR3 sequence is CATKDGLNTEAFF. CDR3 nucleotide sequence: TGTGCCACTAAGGACGGCTTGAACACTGAAGCTTTCTTT.

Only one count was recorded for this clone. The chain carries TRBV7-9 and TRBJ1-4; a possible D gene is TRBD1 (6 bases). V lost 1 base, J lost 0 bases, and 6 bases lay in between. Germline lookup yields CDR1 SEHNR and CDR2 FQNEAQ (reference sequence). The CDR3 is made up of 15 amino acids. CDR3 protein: CASSLEGATNEKLFF. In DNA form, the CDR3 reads TGTGCCAGCAGCTTAGAGGGGGCAACTAATGAAAAACTGTTTTTT.

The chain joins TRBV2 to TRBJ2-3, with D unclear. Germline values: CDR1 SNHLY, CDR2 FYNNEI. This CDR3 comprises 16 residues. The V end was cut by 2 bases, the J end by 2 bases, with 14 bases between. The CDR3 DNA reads TGTGCCAGCAGTGAAATAGGTACAGCCGACACAGATACGCAGTATTTT. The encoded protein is CASSEIGTADTDTQYF.

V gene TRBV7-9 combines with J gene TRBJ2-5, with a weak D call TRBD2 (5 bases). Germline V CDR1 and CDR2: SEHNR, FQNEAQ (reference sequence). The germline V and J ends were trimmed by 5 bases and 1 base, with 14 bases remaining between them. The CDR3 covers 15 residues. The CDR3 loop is CASSVRDGSQETQYF. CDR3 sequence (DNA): TGTGCCAGCAGCGTACGGGATGGGAGCCAAGAGACCCAGTACTTC.

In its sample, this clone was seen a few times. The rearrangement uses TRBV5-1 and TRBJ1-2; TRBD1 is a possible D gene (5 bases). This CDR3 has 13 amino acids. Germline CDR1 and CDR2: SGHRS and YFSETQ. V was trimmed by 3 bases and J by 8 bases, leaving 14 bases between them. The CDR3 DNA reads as TGCGCCAGCAGCTCCGTAGGCGAGGGGGGCTACACCTTC. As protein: CASSSVGEGGYTF.